The clone carrying this T cell receptor (beta chain) was seen only once. The CDR3 is 13 residues long. Trimming removed 6 bases at V and 5 bases at J, with 14 bases between. CDR1 is SGHAT, CDR2 FQNNGV, per germline. The data were taken from a study of CD8 T cells in Susac syndrome. RNA was extracted with the RNeasy kit, and a quantity of roughly 0.5 to 1 ug was reverse transcribed using random hexamers. In TCRdb, the immunoSEQ multiplex PCR reads were re-called with MiXCR into one record per CDR3 protein. This table holds 250,000 to 300,000 distinct CDR3 sequences, 85% found once. V gene TRBV11-2 combines with J gene TRBJ2-7, with D tentatively TRBD1 (6 bases). Sequenced input: CD8+ T cells from PBMCs. The receptor's source is a human donor with multiple sclerosis. The CDR3 loop reads CASRWTVLDEQYF. For the CDR3, the DNA is TGTGCCAGCAGATGGACAGTCCTGGACGAGCAGTACTTC. Full variable domain (rest looked up from reference TRBV11-2 and TRBJ2-7): EAGVAQSPRYKIIEKRQSVAFWCNPISGHATLYWYQQILGQGPKLLIQFQNNGVVDDSQLPKDRFSAERLKGVDSTLKIQPAKLEDSAVYLCASRWTVLDEQYFGPGTRLTVT.